One and the same sample provided the 3 T cell receptor beta chains below, sequenced in a study of vaccination and CD4 T cells after COVID-19 (dated by TCRdb to between 2021 and 2024). The library was produced with PCR. Sequencing was performed on an Illumina iSeq 100. DNA from cultured CD4+ T cells was subjected to TCR sequencing with the Oncomine TCR Beta short-read assay at the Johns Hopkins FTIC core. The raw public reads went through TCRdb reprocessing: fastp at Q25, MiXCR clone calling, in-frame beta chains kept. Records with the same CDR3 protein are collapsed into one entry carrying the most frequent genes and DNA. The sample has 10,000 to 15,000 distinct CDR3 sequences on record, around 74% of them singletons. Together, the top ten hold around 29% of the sample. No cognate antigen is known for these TCRs. What this sample's treatment or condition label stands for: roughly 10-day PBMC culture with coronavirus spike peptide pools or control peptides (ViraFEST assay).

Material: CD4+ T cells from blood, cultured in vitro. These receptors originate from a human donor who had recovered from COVID-19.

This rearrangement joins TRBV4-3 to TRBJ1-2; no clear D gene. V lost 4 bases and J lost 4, with 10 bases in between. The CDR3 runs 13 residues. Germline V lookup: CDR1 LGHNA, CDR2 YSLEER. The CDR3: CASSRTAFYGYTF. The CDR3 DNA is TGCGCCAGCAGCCGTACAGCTTTCTATGGCTACACCTTC.

The chain has TRBV7-2 and TRBJ1-3; D is ambiguous. V lost 4 bases and J lost 0, with 22 bases in between. Per germline, CDR1 SGHTA and CDR2 FQGNSA. The CDR3 has 19 residues. The CDR3 here is CASSSQALPGALSGNTIYF. CDR3 bases: TGTGCCAGCAGCTCGCAGGCCCTCCCGGGAGCCCTCTCTGGAAACACCATATATTTT.

J is TRBJ1-5 and V is TRBV6-2 or TRBV6-3; TRBD1 matches at 7 bases. The CDR3 extends over 15 amino acids. The germline gives CDR1 MNHEY, CDR2 SVGEGT. The ends lost 5 bases at V and 5 bases at J; junction bases unmatched: 9. CDR3 nucleotide sequence: TGTGCCAGCAGTCCGGTATCACAGGGGTATCAGCCCCAGCATTTT. Translating gives CASSPVSQGYQPQHF.